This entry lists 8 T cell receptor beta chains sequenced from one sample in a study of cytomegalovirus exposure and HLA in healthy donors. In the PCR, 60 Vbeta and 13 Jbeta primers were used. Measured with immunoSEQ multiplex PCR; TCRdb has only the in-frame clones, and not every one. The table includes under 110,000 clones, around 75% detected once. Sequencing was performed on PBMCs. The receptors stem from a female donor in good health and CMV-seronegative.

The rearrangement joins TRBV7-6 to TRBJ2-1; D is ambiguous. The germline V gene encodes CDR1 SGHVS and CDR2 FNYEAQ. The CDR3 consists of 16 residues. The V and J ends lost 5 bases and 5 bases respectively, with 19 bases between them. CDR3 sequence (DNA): TGTGCCAGCAGCCCACAACATTTCGGGTTTAACAATGAGCAGTTCTTC. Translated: CASSPQHFGFNNEQFF.

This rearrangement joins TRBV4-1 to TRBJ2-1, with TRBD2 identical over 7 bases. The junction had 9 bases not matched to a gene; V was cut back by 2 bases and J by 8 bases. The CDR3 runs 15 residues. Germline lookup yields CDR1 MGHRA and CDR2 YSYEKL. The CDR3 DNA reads TGCGCCAGCAGCCAAAGGTCGCGGGAGTTGGATGAGCAGTTCTTC. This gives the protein CASSQRSRELDEQFF.

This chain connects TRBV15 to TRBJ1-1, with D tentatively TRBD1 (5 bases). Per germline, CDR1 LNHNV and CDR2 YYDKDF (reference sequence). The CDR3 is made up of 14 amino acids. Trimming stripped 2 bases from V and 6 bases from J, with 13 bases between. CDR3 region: CATSRSTLQAEAFF. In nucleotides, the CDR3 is TGTGCCACCAGCAGATCTACTTTACAGGCTGAAGCTTTCTTT.

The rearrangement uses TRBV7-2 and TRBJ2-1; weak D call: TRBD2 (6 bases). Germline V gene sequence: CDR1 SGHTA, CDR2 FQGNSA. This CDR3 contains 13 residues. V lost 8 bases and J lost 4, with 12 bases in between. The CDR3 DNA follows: TGTGCCAGCGGGGAGGAAGCTTACAATGAGCAGTTCTTC. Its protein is CASGEEAYNEQFF.

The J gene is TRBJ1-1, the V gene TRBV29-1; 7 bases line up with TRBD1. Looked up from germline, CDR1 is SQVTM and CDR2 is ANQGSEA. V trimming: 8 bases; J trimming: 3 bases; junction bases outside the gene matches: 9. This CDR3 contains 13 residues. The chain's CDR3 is CSFNRDSYTEAFF. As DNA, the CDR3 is TGCAGCTTCAACCGGGACAGCTACACTGAAGCTTTCTTT.

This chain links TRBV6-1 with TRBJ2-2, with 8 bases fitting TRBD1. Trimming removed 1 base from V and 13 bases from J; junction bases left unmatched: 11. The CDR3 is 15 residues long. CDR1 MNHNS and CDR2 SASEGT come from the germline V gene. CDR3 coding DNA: TGTGCCAGCAGTGAAGAAGGACAGGGCTGGCGGCGGCTGTTTTTT. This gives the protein CASSEEGQGWRRLFF.

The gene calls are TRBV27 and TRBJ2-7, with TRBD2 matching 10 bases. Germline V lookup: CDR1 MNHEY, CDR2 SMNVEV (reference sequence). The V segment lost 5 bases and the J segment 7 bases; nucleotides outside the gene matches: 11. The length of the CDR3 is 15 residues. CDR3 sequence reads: CASSTGAGGPWEQYF. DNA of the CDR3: TGTGCCAGCAGTACCGGAGCGGGAGGGCCGTGGGAGCAGTACTTC.

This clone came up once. CDR3 sequence: CASSLLAPEGTDTQYF. The DNA for the CDR3 is TGTGCCAGCAGCCTCCTAGCGCCAGAGGGCACAGATACGCAGTATTTT. The chain recombines TRBV5-6 with TRBJ2-3; D possibly corresponds to TRBD2 (6 bases). Per germline, CDR1 SGHDT and CDR2 YYEEEE. The CDR3 length is 16 residues. V was pared by 4 bases and J by 1 base, with 16 bases between.